The clone carrying this T cell receptor beta chain appeared a single time. The repertoire was sequenced with immunoSEQ multiplex PCR; TCRdb's copy has only in-frame clones and lacks some. This table holds tens of thousands of clones, around 91% found once. This entry belongs to a study of OX40 agonist ivuxolimab in advanced cancers. The V gene end was trimmed by 7 bases and the J gene end by 12 bases; junction bases not matched to a gene: 9. Germline CDR1 is MNHEY and CDR2 is SVGAGI. The CDR3 has 13 residues. The material sequenced was CD4+ or CD8+ T cells sorted from blood, taken in a trial of the OX40 agonist ivuxolimab. The clonotype originates from an adult with an advanced solid tumor such as melanoma, head and neck, liver or kidney cancer. The rearrangement uses TRBV6-5 and TRBJ1-2, with 12 bases that match TRBD1. CDR3 region: CASTMGQGARHTF. Here the CDR3 DNA reads TGTGCCAGCACTATGGGACAGGGGGCGAGGCACACCTTC.